This TCR beta chain was identified in a study of shared clonotypes between healthy human individuals. Trimming stripped 0 bases from V and 6 bases from J, with 13 bases between. This CDR3 is 15 amino acids long. Germline assignment: CDR1 SGHDT and CDR2 YYEEEE. Produced via immunoSEQ multiplex PCR; TCRdb's table is partial and in-frame only. There are fewer than 3 million clones in the sample; 85% to 95% occur only once, and approximately 0.41% lies in the top ten. The rearrangement uses TRBV5-6 and TRBJ2-1; D assignment may be TRBD1 or TRBD2 (5 bases each). The sample comprised naive CD4+ T cells from PBMCs. Subset reported: CD45RA+ positively selected. The clonotype was recovered from a man aged 18 to 30 in good health. Some clones in this sample may be carry-over from other donors' samples. The CDR3 loop reads CASSLGGFLANEQFF. DNA for the CDR3: TGTGCCAGCAGCTTGGGGGGGTTTTTAGCCAATGAGCAGTTCTTC. Complete variable domain (other parts from reference TRBV5-6 and TRBJ2-1): DAGVTQSPTHLIKTRGQQVTLRCSPKSGHDTVSWYQQALGQGPQFIFQYYEEEERQRGNFPDRFSGHQFPNYSSELNVNALLLGDSALYLCASSLGGFLANEQFFGPGTRLTVL.